This T cell receptor beta chain was captured by sequencing in a study of T cell changes during pregnancy in multiple sclerosis. The protocol was immunoSEQ multiplex PCR, while the TCRdb copy is restricted to in-frame clones and leaves out a portion. The data hold tens of thousands of clones, with roughly nine tenths observed a single time. V lost 0 bases and J lost 3, with 5 bases in between. The CDR3 runs to 13 residues. The germline V gene encodes CDR1 SGHDN and CDR2 FVKESK. Sequenced material: CD4+ T cells from peripheral blood mononuclear cells, taken in the third trimester of pregnancy. The chain combines TRBV14 with TRBJ1-2, with unresolved D. The receptor was isolated from a female donor in good health, enrolled as a control in a pregnancy study. CDR3 sequence: CASSQDLYYGYTF. The CDR3 DNA sequence: TGTGCCAGCAGCCAAGATCTCTACTATGGCTACACCTTC.